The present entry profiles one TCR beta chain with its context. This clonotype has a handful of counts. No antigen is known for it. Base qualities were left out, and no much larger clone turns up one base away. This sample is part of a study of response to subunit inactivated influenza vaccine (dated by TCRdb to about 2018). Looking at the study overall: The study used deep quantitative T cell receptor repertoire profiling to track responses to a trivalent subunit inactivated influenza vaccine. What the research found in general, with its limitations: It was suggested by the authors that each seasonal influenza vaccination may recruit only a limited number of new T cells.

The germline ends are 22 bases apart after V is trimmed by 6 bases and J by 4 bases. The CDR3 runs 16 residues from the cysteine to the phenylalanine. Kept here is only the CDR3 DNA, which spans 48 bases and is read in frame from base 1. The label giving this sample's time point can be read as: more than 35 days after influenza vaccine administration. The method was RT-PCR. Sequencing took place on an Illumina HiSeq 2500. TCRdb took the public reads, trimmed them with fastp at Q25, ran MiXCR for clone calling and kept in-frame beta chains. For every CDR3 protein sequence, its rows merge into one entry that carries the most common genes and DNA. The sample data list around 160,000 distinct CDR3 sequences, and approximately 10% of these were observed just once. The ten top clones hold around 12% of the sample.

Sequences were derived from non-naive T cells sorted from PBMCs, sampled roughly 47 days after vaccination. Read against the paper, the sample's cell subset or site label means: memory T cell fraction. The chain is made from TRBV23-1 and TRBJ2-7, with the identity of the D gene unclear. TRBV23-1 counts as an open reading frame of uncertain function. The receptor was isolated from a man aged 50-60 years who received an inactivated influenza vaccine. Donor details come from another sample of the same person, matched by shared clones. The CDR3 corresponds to CASSSLGFLSWYEQYF. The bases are TGCGCCAGCAGCTCTCTCGGTTTTTTGAGCTGGTACGAGCAGTACTTC.